This T cell receptor beta chain derives from a study of shared clonotypes between healthy human individuals. The assay was immunoSEQ multiplex PCR, and TCRdb's table has in-frame clones only and misses some. The top ten hold around 0.29% of the sample, which has approximately 350,000 clones, 96% seen once. CDR3 length: 14 amino acids. The V end lost 6 bases, the J end lost 1 base, and 13 bases lay between the germline ends. The V gene's germline CDR1 is MDHEN and CDR2 SYDVKM. The TCR was taken from a man aged 25-45 years in good health. The sequenced material came from memory CD8+ T cells sorted from blood. Subset indicated: CD45RO+ cells pooled with CCR7-negative TemRA cells. The rearrangement links TRBV28 to TRBJ2-7; either TRBD1 or TRBD2 may fit D (5 bases each). CDR3 coding DNA: TGTGCCAGCAGGTCGGGGACCCGGTCCTACGAGCAGTACTTC. Translating it yields CASRSGTRSYEQYF.